Listed below are T cell receptor beta chains from one sample, sequenced in a study of cytomegalovirus exposure and HLA in healthy donors. Profiling relied on immunoSEQ multiplex PCR, and the TCRdb table lists in-frame clones only, not all of them. This repertoire shows roughly 180,000 clones, about 80% found once; its top ten account for around 3.5%. Sequencing was carried out using PBMCs. The source is a woman aged 60-75 years in good health and CMV-seropositive. CDR3s include the opening cysteine and the closing phenylalanine or tryptophan. A D gene is named only where the DNA matches it firmly. Where a row states a size, it is once, few, many or the class of an expanded clone; other rows omit it.

CDR3 length	V gene	D gene	J gene	clone size	CDR3 protein	CDR3 DNA
14	TRBV4-2	.	TRBJ1-2	.	CASSRTDSHYGYTF	TGTGCCAGCAGCCGGACGGACAGCCACTATGGCTACACCTTC
15	TRBV28	TRBD2	TRBJ2-7	.	CASSAAGRGGHEQYF	TGTGCCAGCAGTGCTGCGGGGAGGGGCGGGCACGAGCAGTACTTC
16	TRBV15	.	TRBJ2-1	once	CATSRRQVGSYNEQFF	TGTGCCACCAGCAGACGACAGGTGGGCTCCTACAATGAGCAGTTCTTC
14	TRBV30	TRBD2	TRBJ2-7	.	CAWSAGLASYEQYF	TGTGCCTGGAGTGCAGGACTAGCTAGCTACGAGCAGTACTTC
13	TRBV27	TRBD1	TRBJ2-5	.	CASSSYRGETQYF	TGTGCCAGCAGTTCGTACAGGGGAGAGACCCAGTACTTC
13	TRBV6-1	TRBD2	TRBJ2-7	.	CASRLAGGHEQYF	TGTGCCAGCAGGCTAGCGGGAGGACACGAGCAGTACTTC
16	TRBV6-6	.	TRBJ2-7	.	CASSYSRGPDSYEQYF	TGTGCCAGCAGTTACTCGAGAGGGCCCGACTCCTACGAGCAGTACTTC
14	TRBV7-9	.	TRBJ1-2	.	CASSPSGGQGGYTF	TGTGCCAGCAGCCCAAGCGGGGGGCAAGGGGGCTACACCTTC
14	TRBV6-1	TRBD1	TRBJ1-2	many	CASTERRDSYGYTF	TGTGCCAGCACTGAGAGGAGGGACAGCTATGGCTACACCTTC
17	TRBV25-1	TRBD2	TRBJ2-2	.	CASSELRTSGNTGELFF	TGTGCCAGCAGCGAGCTCAGGACTAGCGGAAACACCGGGGAGCTGTTTTTT
15	TRBV15	.	TRBJ2-7	few	CATSRNGPGNYEQYF	TGTGCCACCAGCAGAAACGGGCCAGGGAACTACGAGCAGTACTTC
15	TRBV9	TRBD1	TRBJ1-1	.	CASSVGQGEYTEAFF	TGTGCCAGCAGCGTTGGACAGGGGGAGTACACTGAAGCTTTCTTT
16	TRBV6-6	TRBD2	TRBJ2-7	.	CASSPVTSDSFYEQYF	TGTGCCAGCAGTCCTGTAACTAGCGACTCCTTCTACGAGCAGTACTTC
14	TRBV6-5	TRBD1	TRBJ1-3	.	CASSDRGLGNTIYF	TGTGCCAGCAGCGACAGGGGTCTTGGAAACACCATATATTTT
15	TRBV9	TRBD2	TRBJ2-1	.	CASSGGKAGAHEQFF	TGTGCCAGCAGCGGGGGGAAAGCGGGAGCCCATGAGCAGTTCTTC
14	TRBV30	.	TRBJ2-7	.	CAWSAGGSSYEQYF	TGTGCCTGGAGCGCCGGCGGCAGCTCCTACGAGCAGTACTTC